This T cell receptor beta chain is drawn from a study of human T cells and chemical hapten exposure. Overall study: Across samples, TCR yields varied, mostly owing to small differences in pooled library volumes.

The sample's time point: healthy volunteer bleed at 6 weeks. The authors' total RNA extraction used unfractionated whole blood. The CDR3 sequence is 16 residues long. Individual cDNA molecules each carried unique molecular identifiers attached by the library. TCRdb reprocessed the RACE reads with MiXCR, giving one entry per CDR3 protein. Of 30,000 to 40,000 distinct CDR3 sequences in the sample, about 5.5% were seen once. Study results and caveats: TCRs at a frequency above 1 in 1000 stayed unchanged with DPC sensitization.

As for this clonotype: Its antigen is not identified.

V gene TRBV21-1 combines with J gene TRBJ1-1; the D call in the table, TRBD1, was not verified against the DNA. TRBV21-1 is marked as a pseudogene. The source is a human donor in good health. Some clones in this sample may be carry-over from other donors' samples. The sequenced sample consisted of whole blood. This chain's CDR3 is CASSSFDRETNTEAFF. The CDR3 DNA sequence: TGTGCCAGCAGCAGTTTTGACAGGGAAACCAACACTGAAGCTTTCTTT.